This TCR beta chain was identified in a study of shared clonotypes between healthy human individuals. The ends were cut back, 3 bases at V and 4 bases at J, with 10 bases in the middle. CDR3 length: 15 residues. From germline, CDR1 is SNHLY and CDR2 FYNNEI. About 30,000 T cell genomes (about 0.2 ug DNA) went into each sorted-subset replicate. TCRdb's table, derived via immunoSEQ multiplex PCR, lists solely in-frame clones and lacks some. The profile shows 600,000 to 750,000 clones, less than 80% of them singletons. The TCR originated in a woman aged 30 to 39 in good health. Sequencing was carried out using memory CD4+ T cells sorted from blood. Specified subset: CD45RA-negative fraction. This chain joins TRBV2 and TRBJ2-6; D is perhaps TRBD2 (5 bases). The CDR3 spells CASSEEVAGANVLTF. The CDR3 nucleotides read TGTGCCAGCAGTGAGGAGGTGGCAGGGGCCAACGTCCTGACTTTC.